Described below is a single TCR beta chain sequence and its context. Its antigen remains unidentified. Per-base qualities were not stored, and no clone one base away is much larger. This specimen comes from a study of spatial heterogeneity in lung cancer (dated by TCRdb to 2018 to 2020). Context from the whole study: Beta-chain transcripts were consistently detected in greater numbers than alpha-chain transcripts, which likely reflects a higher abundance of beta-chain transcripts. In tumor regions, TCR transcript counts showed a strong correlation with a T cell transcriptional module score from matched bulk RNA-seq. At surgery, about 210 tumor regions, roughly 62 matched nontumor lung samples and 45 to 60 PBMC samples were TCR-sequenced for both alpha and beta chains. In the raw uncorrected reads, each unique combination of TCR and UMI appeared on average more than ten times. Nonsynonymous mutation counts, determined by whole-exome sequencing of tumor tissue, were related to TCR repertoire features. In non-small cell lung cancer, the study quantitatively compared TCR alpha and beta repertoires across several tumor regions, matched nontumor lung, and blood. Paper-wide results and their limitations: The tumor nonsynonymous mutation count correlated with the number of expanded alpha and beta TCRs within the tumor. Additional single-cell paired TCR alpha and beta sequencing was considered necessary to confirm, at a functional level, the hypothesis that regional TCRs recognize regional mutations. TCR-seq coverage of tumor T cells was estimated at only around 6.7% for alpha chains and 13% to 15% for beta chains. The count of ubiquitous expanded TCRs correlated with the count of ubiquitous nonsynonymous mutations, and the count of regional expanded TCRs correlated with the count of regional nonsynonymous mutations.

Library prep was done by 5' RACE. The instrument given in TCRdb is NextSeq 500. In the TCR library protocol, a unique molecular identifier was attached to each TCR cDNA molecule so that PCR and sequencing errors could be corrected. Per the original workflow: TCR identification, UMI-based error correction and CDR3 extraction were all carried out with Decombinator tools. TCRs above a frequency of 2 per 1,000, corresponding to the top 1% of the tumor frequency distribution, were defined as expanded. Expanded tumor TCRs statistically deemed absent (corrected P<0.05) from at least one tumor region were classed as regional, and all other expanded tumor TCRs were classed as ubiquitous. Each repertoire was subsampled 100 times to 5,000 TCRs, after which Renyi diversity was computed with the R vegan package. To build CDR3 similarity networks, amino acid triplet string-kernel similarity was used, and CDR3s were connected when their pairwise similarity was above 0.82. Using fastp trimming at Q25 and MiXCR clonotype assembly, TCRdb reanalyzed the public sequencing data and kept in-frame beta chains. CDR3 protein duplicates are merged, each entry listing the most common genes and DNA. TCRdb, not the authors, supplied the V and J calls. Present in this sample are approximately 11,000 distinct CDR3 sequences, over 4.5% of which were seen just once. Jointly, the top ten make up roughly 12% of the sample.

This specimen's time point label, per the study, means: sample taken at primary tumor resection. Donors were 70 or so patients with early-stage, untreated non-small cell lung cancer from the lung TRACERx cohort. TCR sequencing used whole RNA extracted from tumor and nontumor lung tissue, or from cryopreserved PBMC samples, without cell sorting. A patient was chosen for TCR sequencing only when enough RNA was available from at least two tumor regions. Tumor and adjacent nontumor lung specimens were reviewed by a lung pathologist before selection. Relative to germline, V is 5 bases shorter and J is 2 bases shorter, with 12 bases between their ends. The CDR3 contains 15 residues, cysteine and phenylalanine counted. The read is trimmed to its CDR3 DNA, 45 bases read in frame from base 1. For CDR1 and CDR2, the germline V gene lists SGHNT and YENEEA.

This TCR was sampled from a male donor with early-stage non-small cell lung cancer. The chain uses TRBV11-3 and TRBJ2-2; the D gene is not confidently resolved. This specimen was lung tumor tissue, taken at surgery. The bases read TGTGCCAGCAGCCCCACCGTGGGAAACACCGGGGAGCTGTTTTTT. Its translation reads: CASSPTVGNTGELFF.